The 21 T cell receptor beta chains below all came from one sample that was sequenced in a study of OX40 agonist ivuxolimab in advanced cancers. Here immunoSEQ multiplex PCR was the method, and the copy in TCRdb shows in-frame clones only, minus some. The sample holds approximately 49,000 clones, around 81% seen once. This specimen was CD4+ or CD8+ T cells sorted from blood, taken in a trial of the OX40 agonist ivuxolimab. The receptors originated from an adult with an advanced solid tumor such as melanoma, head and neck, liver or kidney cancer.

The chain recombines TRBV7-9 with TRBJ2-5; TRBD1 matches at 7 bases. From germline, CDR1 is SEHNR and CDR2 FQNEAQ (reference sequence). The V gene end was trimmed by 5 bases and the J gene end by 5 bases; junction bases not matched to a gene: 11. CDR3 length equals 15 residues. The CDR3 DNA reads TGTGCCAGCAGCCTTCCGAGAACAGGGGTGGAGACCCAGTACTTC. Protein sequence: CASSLPRTGVETQYF.

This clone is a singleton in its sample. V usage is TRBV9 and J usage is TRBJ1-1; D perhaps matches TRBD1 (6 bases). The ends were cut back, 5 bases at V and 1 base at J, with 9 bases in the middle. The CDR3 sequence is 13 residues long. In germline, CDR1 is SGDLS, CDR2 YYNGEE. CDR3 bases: TGTGCCAGCAGTGAGGGGGGGAACACTGAAGCTTTCTTT. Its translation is CASSEGGNTEAFF.

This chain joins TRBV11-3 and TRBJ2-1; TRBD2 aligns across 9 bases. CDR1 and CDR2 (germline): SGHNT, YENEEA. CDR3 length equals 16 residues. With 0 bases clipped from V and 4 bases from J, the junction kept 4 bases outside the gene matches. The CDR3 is CASSLEASGEYNEQFF. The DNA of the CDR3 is TGTGCCAGCAGCTTAGAAGCTAGCGGGGAATACAATGAGCAGTTCTTC.

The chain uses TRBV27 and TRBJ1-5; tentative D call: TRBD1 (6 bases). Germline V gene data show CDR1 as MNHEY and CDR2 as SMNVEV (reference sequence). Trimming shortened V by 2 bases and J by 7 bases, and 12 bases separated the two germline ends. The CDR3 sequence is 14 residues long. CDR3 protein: CASSLIGGGQPQHF. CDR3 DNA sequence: TGTGCCAGCAGTTTAATAGGGGGGGGACAGCCCCAGCATTTT.

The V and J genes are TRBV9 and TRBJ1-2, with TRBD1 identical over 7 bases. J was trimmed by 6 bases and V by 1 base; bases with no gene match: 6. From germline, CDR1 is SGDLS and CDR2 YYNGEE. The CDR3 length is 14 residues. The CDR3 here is CASSVSGGKNGYTF. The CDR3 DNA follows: TGTGCCAGCAGCGTATCAGGGGGAAAGAATGGCTACACCTTC.

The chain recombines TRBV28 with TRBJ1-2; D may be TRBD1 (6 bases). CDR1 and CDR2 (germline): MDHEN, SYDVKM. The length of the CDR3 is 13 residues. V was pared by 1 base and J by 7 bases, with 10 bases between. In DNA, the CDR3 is TGTGCCAGCAGTTTATCCCTAGGGGGTGGCTACACCTTC. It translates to CASSLSLGGGYTF.

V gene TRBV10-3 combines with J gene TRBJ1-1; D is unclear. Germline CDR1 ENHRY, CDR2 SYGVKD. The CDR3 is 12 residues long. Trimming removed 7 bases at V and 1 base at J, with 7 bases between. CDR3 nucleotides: TGTGCCATCATGGAGGGGAACACTGAAGCTTTCTTT. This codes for CAIMEGNTEAFF.

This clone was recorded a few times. As DNA, the CDR3 is TGTGCCAGCAGTCTCCCAACAAGGGGTGACTACACCTTC. Its translation: CASSLPTRGDYTF. V and J are TRBV13 and TRBJ1-2, with a weak D call TRBD1 (5 bases). The length of the CDR3 is 13 residues. Trimming left V 6 bases short and J 10 bases short, with 18 bases between. Germline lookup yields CDR1 PRHDT and CDR2 FYEKMQ (reference sequence).

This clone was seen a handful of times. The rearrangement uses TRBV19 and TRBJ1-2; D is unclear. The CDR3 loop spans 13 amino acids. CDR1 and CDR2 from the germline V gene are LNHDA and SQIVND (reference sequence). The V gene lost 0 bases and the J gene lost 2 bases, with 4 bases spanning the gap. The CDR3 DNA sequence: TGTGCCAGTAGTATAGACACGAACTATGGCTACACCTTC. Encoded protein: CASSIDTNYGYTF.

This CDR3 reads CASHGRGMNTEAFF. The CDR3 DNA is TGTGCCAGTCACGGTAGGGGGATGAACACTGAAGCTTTCTTT. J is TRBJ1-1 and V is TRBV19; TRBD1 is a possible D gene (6 bases). Per germline, CDR1 LNHDA and CDR2 SQIVND (reference sequence). This CDR3 region has 14 residues. V was cut by 8 bases and J by 0 bases, with 13 bases left in between.

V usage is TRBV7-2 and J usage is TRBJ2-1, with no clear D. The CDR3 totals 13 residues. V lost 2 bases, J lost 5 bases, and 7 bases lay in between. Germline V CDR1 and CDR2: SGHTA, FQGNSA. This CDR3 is CASSLNRNNEQFF. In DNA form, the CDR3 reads TGTGCCAGCAGCTTAAACAGAAACAATGAGCAGTTCTTC. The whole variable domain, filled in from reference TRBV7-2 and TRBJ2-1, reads GAGVSQSPSNKVTEKGKDVELRCDPISGHTALYWYRQSLGQGLEFLIYFQGNSAPDKSGLPSDRFSAERTGGSVSTLTIQRTQQEDSAVYLCASSLNRNNEQFFGPGTRLTVL.

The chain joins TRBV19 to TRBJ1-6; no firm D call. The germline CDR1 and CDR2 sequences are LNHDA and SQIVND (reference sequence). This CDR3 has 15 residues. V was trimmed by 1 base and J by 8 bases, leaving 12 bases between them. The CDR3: CASSIVGQRYSPLHF. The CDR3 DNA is TGTGCCAGTAGTATAGTCGGCCAGCGATATTCACCCCTCCACTTT.

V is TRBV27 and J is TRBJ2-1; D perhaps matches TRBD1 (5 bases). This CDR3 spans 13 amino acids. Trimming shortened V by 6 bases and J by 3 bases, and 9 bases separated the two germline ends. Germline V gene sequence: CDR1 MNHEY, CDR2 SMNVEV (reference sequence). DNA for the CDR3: TGTGCCAGCAGAGGGGTCGACTACAATGAGCAGTTCTTC. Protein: CASRGVDYNEQFF.

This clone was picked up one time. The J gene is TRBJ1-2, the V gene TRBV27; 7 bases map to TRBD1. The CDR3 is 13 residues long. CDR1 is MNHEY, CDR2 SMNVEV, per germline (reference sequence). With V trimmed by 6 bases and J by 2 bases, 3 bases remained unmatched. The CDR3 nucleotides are TGTGCCAGCAGACCCAGGGGGAACTATGGCTACACCTTC. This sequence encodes CASRPRGNYGYTF.

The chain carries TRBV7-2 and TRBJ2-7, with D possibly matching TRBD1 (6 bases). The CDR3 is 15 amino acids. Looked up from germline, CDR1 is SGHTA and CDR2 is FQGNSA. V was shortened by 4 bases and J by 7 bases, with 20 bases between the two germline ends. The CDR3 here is CASSSPLEKDREQYF. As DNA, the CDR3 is TGTGCCAGCAGCTCTCCCCTCGAAAAAGACAGGGAGCAGTACTTC.

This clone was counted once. CDR3 loop: CASSYNLQRGYTF. The CDR3 coding sequence is TGTGCCAGCAGTTACAACCTACAGCGTGGCTACACCTTC. V usage is TRBV28 and J usage is TRBJ1-2; D remains ambiguous. Germline V gene data show CDR1 as MDHEN and CDR2 as SYDVKM. The CDR3 runs to 13 residues. The V end lost 4 bases, the J end lost 7 bases, and 13 bases lay between the germline ends.

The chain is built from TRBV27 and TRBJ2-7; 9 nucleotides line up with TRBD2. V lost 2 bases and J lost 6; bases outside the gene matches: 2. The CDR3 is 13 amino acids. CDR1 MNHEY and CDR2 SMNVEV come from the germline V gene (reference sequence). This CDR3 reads CASSLASGTEQYF. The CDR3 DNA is TGTGCCAGCAGTTTAGCTAGCGGGACCGAGCAGTACTTC.

The CDR3 protein is CASSLMAGTYEQYF. The DNA for the CDR3 is TGTGCCAGCAGCTTAATGGCAGGGACCTACGAGCAGTACTTC. The V gene is TRBV7-2, the J gene TRBJ2-7; D perhaps matches TRBD1 (5 bases). The germline V gene encodes CDR1 SGHTA and CDR2 FQGNSA. Trimming pared 2 bases from V and 2 bases from J, leaving 10 bases between. The CDR3 covers 14 residues.

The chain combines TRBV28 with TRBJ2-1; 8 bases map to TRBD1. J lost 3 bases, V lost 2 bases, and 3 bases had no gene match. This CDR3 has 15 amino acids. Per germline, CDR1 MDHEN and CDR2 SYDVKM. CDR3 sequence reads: CASSLGQGHYNEQFF. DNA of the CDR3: TGTGCCAGCAGTTTAGGACAGGGACACTACAATGAGCAGTTCTTC.

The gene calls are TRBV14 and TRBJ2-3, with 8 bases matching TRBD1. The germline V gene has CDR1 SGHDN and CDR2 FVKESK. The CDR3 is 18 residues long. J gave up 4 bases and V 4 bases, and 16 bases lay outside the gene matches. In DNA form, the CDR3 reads TGTGCCAGCAGCCTACTCTTATTGGGCAGGGGGCCTGCAGATACGCAGTATTTT. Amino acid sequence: CASSLLLLGRGPADTQYF. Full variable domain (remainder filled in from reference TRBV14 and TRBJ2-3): EAGVTQFPSHSVIEKGQTVTLRCDPISGHDNLYWYRRVMGKEIKFLLHFVKESKQDESGMPNNRFLAERTGGTYSTLKVQPAELEDSGVYFCASSLLLLGRGPADTQYFGPGTRLTVL.

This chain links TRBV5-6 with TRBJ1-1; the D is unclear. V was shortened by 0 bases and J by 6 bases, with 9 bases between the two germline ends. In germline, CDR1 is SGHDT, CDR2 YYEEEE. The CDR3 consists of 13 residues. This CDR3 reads CASSLVGSAEAFF. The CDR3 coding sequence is TGTGCCAGCAGCTTGGTGGGGTCGGCTGAAGCTTTCTTT.